This T cell receptor (beta chain) was captured in a study of blood T cell repertoires in COVID-19 (dated by TCRdb to the early 2020s). Notes on the research overall: Collaborator samples came from the United States, Italy and Spain and covered acute and convalescent phases of COVID-19. Samples came from the ongoing ImmuneRACE study (first 160 participants) plus 1,254 subjects from 6 global collaborators. Subjects who had been exposed to COVID-19, were actively infected with it, or had recovered from it provided the deeply sampled blood TCRbeta repertoires that made up the dataset. HLA class I and class II types, where available, came from metadata supplied by the sample provider rather than from assay-based typing. A de-identified subject ID, COVID-19 status, age in years and sex were almost always included in the sample metadata. The prospective study material was composed of cDNA or gDNA derived from T cells, B-cell-depleted T cells, or PBMCs. The repertoires were made available in a free public database intended to serve as a resource for research on the immune response to SARS-CoV-2. The research as a whole found: How much clinical and demographic metadata was included differed by source and by participant, and the metadata was provided uncurated.

TCRbeta CDR3 regions were amplified from genomic DNA using the immunoSEQ Assay, a bias-controlled multiplex PCR. In the source study's methods: The number of nucleated cells in each sample was estimated from the amplification of reference gene primers within the assay. Sequence reads were collapsed and filtered to measure the absolute abundance of every unique TCRbeta CDR3 rearrangement. For each sample, productive Simpson clonality was calculated as the square root of Simpson's diversity index across productive rearrangements. TCRdb stores this immuneACCESS table with in-frame sequences only. Part of the clones is absent; in the studies checked, under half of the shortfall reflects unresolved V genes, and no reason is known for the rest. V and J calls and clone size are those listed in that table; D and trimming were worked out from the DNA. Across this sample there are 300,000 to 350,000 clones, with about 88% seen only once. About 0.94% of the sample is held by the ten biggest clonotypes.

In the prospective study, participants were about 18 to 100 years old, resided in about two dozen geographic areas of the United States, and were enrolled through a virtual design. In the prospective study, participants were assigned to cohorts based on the clinical history participants reported in a screening survey and a study questionnaire. Exposed participants had been in contact, within 2 weeks of entering the study, with a person who had a PCR-confirmed or clinician-diagnosed case of COVID-19. Mobile phlebotomists in the prospective study collected whole blood, serum and a nasopharyngeal or oropharyngeal swab from every participant. Prospective study participants could optionally give additional blood draws and questionnaires over an approximately two-month period. Prospective study blood samples were shipped either frozen or at room temperature before DNA extraction. Note on this clone: The clone's antigen remains unknown. Qualities for individual bases were not recorded, and no much larger clone is one base off.

The sequencing input was PBMCs or T cells enriched from blood (not recorded which). The clonotype comes from a woman in her 30s who had been exposed to COVID-19.

CDR3 region: CASSQGSPGYTEAFF. The nucleotides are TGTGCCAGCAGCCAAGGCAGCCCAGGGTACACTGAAGCTTTCTTT. The chain joins TRBV3-1 (or the pseudogene TRBV3-2) to TRBJ1-1, and the D gene may be TRBD1, 5 bases matching. Reading from cysteine to phenylalanine, the CDR3 counts 15 amino acids. The kept DNA is CDR3 alone, 45 bases in frame from the first base. Between the V and J ends, shortened by 1 base and 3 bases respectively, the junction contains 12 bases. In the germline V gene (reference sequence), CDR1 corresponds to LGHDT and CDR2 to YNNKEL.